These 21 T cell receptor beta chains were all obtained from the same sample, sequenced in a study of shared clonotypes between healthy human individuals. TCRdb's table, derived via immunoSEQ multiplex PCR, lists solely in-frame clones and lacks some. The data hold more than 2 million clones, with roughly 95% observed a single time. Selected positively for CCR7 and CD45RO-negative, naive CD8 cells excluded terminally differentiated effector memory CD45RA+ cells. The sample comprised naive CD8+ T cells from PBMCs. These TCRs come from a man aged 18 to 35 in good health. Some clones in this sample may be carry-over from other donors' samples.

This chain links TRBV11-2 with TRBJ2-7, with D maybe TRBD1 (5 bases). CDR1 is SGHAT and CDR2 is FQNNGV in the germline V gene. This CDR3 has 14 amino acids. Trimming took off 7 bases at V and 3 bases at J, with 16 bases between the two ends. The CDR3 DNA reads as TGTGCCAGCACCCCACGGTCGACAGTCTACGAGCAGTACTTC. Its translation: CASTPRSTVYEQYF.

J is TRBJ2-7 and V is TRBV5-1; D might be TRBD1 or TRBD2, each matching 6 bases. The CDR3 has 16 amino acids. CDR1 and CDR2 from the germline V gene are SGHRS and YFSETQ. Trimming pared 0 bases from V and 0 bases from J, leaving 13 bases between. In DNA form, the CDR3 reads TGCGCCAGCAGCTTGGTGGGGGGCGACTTCTCCTACGAGCAGTACTTC. Amino acid sequence: CASSLVGGDFSYEQYF.

V usage is TRBV15 and J usage is TRBJ2-3; the D is unclear. Trimming took off 1 base at V and 0 bases at J, with 11 bases between the two ends. This CDR3 comprises 16 residues. CDR1 LNHNV and CDR2 YYDKDF come from the germline V gene (reference sequence). The CDR3 DNA follows: TGTGCCACCAGCAGAGGCAAGGTTACTAGCACAGATACGCAGTATTTT. Protein product: CATSRGKVTSTDTQYF. The full variable domain, with the rest looked up from reference TRBV15 and TRBJ2-3, is DAMVIQNPRYQVTQFGKPVTLSCSQTLNHNVMYWYQQKSSQAPKLLFHYYDKDFNNEADTPDNFQSRRPNTSFCFLDIRSPGLGDTAMYLCATSRGKVTSTDTQYFGPGTRLTVL.

The V gene is TRBV28, the J gene TRBJ1-4; 10 nucleotides agree with TRBD1. Trimming at V came to 3 bases and at J to 4 bases, leaving 5 bases not matched to a gene. Germline V CDR1 and CDR2: MDHEN, SYDVKM. The CDR3 covers 16 residues. CDR3 coding DNA: TGTGCCAGCAGTTTCGGGACAGGGGTGCTTAATGAAAAACTGTTTTTT. This gives the protein CASSFGTGVLNEKLFF.

The V gene is TRBV29-1, the J gene TRBJ2-6; no reliable D call. The CDR3 spans 13 residues. Trimming cost V 1 base and J 6 bases, with 7 bases left between them. Germline V gene data show CDR1 as SQVTM and CDR2 as ANQGSEA. The CDR3 is CSVEGPSANVLTF. The CDR3 nucleotides are TGCAGCGTTGAAGGGCCCTCGGCCAACGTCCTGACTTTC.

For this clone: This clone may be a read error of a much larger clone one base away. The chain is built from TRBV7-9 and TRBJ2-2; D is undetermined. The CDR3 spans 12 residues. Germline-derived CDR1 and CDR2 are SEHNR and FQNEAQ (reference sequence). V was pared by 5 bases and J by 3 bases, with 4 bases between. The CDR3 DNA reads as TGTGCCAGCAGCGCGGACACCGGGGAGCTGTTTTTT. This gives the protein CASSADTGELFF.

J is TRBJ2-7 and V is TRBV5-1; tentatively, D is TRBD1 (6 bases). Between the trimmed V and J ends, which lost 0 bases and 4 bases, there was a span of 14 bases. Looked up from germline, CDR1 is SGHRS and CDR2 is YFSETQ. The CDR3 is 15 amino acids. The CDR3 spells CASSLDPGQIYEQYF. In nucleotides, the CDR3 is TGCGCCAGCAGCTTGGACCCCGGACAGATTTACGAGCAGTACTTC.

The V and J genes are TRBV25-1 and TRBJ2-5; D is possibly TRBD2 (6 bases). Germline-derived CDR1 and CDR2 are MGHDK and SYGVNS. The germline V and J ends were trimmed by 4 bases and 9 bases, with 9 bases remaining between them. The CDR3 has 11 amino acids. The chain's CDR3 is CASSGGGSQYF. The CDR3 bases are TGTGCCAGCAGTGGTGGGGGGTCCCAGTACTTC. Combining the CDR3 with reference TRBV25-1 and TRBJ2-5 gives the whole variable domain EADIYQTPRYLVIGTGKKITLECSQTMGHDKMYWYQQDPGMELHLIHYSYGVNSTEKGDLSSESTVSRIRTEHFPLTLESARPSHTSQYLCASSGGGSQYFGPGTRLLVL.

The chain uses TRBV27 and TRBJ1-4; possibly TRBD1 for D (6 bases). V was cut by 7 bases and J by 6 bases, with 18 bases left in between. The CDR3 spans 15 residues. Germline CDR1 is MNHEY and CDR2 is SMNVEV (reference sequence). The CDR3 reads CASTDIWGPDEKLFF. Here the CDR3 DNA reads TGTGCCAGCACGGATATTTGGGGGCCCGATGAAAAACTGTTTTTT.

The chain carries TRBV4-1 and TRBJ2-1; D remains unclear. CDR1 is MGHRA, CDR2 YSYEKL, per germline. There are 14 residues in the CDR3. With 1 base removed from V and 9 bases from J, the gap between germline ends came to 13 bases. For the CDR3, the DNA is TGCGCCAGCAGCCAAGTACTCCAGGTCGGTGAGCAGTTCTTC. Encoded protein: CASSQVLQVGEQFF.

This chain joins TRBV6-4 and TRBJ1-2; D is unclear. This CDR3 spans 15 amino acids. Trimming took off 0 bases at V and 7 bases at J, with 15 bases between the two ends. The germline V gene has CDR1 MRHNA and CDR2 SNTAGT. CDR3 DNA: TGTGCCAGCAGTGACTCGGCAAGGGCCCCCTCTGGCTACACCTTC. It translates to CASSDSARAPSGYTF.

A note on this clone: Other DNA sequences in the same sample also yield this CDR3. The chain recombines TRBV5-1 with TRBJ2-1; D not resolved. This CDR3 has 13 amino acids. CDR1 and CDR2 from the germline V gene are SGHRS and YFSETQ. The germline V and J ends were trimmed by 0 bases and 7 bases, with 8 bases remaining between them. The CDR3 here is CASSLEGWNEQFF. The CDR3 DNA reads TGCGCCAGCAGCTTGGAGGGATGGAATGAGCAGTTCTTC.

The chain links TRBV5-6 to TRBJ2-7; TRBD2 matches 11 bases. Germline V lookup: CDR1 SGHDT, CDR2 YYEEEE. With 4 bases clipped from V and 4 bases from J, the junction kept 13 bases outside the gene matches. This CDR3 has 17 residues. DNA of the CDR3: TGTGCCAGCAGCGATACAAGACTAGCGGGGTGGGGGTACGAGCAGTACTTC. This codes for CASSDTRLAGWGYEQYF.

The J gene is TRBJ1-5, the V gene TRBV27, with 8 bases identical to TRBD1. The CDR3 length is 14 residues. Germline V CDR1 and CDR2: MNHEY, SMNVEV (reference sequence). J gave up 7 bases and V 6 bases, and 8 bases lay outside the gene matches. The CDR3 here is CASSQDRGGQPQHF. The DNA for the CDR3 is TGTGCCAGCAGCCAAGACAGGGGAGGCCAGCCCCAGCATTTT.

This chain uses TRBV6-5 with TRBJ2-1; TRBD1 matches at 7 bases. Germline V gives CDR1 MNHEY, CDR2 SVGAGI. J lost 2 bases, V lost 5 bases, and 6 bases had no gene match. The length of the CDR3 is 15 residues. For the CDR3, the DNA is TGTGCCAGCAGTCCGACAGGGTCACCCTACAATGAGCAGTTCTTC. This sequence encodes CASSPTGSPYNEQFF.

V is TRBV5-6 and J is TRBJ1-5; D is unclear. This CDR3 is built from 14 residues. The V gene lost 2 bases and the J gene lost 7 bases, with 13 bases spanning the gap. The germline gives CDR1 SGHDT, CDR2 YYEEEE. In DNA, the CDR3 is TGTGCCAGCAGCTTAGGCTTTTCGGGACAGCCCCAGCATTTT. Its protein is CASSLGFSGQPQHF. Together with reference TRBV5-6 and TRBJ1-5, the CDR3 gives the full variable domain: DAGVTQSPTHLIKTRGQQVTLRCSPKSGHDTVSWYQQALGQGPQFIFQYYEEEERQRGNFPDRFSGHQFPNYSSELNVNALLLGDSALYLCASSLGFSGQPQHFGDGTRLSIL.

This clone appeared once. The chain joins TRBV6-6 to TRBJ2-1, with TRBD2 matching over 11 bases. The J segment lost 5 bases and the V segment lost 4 bases, leaving 7 bases of the junction unmatched. Per the germline V gene, CDR1 is MNHNY and CDR2 is SVGAGI (reference sequence). This CDR3 contains 16 residues. The CDR3, as DNA: TGTGCCAGCAGTTCCACTAGCGGGAGTTTAGACAATGAGCAGTTCTTC. It encodes CASSSTSGSLDNEQFF.

The J gene is TRBJ2-3, the V gene TRBV30; no clear D. The CDR3 is made up of 11 amino acids. Germline CDR1 GTSNPN, CDR2 SVGIG (reference sequence). With 7 bases removed from V and 6 bases from J, the gap between germline ends came to 11 bases. Here the CDR3 reads CASSYSDTQYF. As DNA, the CDR3 is TGTGCCTCCTCCTATTCGGATACGCAGTATTTT.

This rearrangement joins TRBV9 to TRBJ2-7; 8 bases agree with TRBD1. The CDR3 runs 18 residues. The V and J ends lost 0 bases and 2 bases, in that order; junction bases with no gene match: 13. From germline, CDR1 is SGDLS and CDR2 YYNGEE. CDR3 region: CASSVDPAVGTGPYEQYF. CDR3 coding DNA: TGTGCCAGCAGCGTAGACCCCGCCGTCGGGACAGGACCCTACGAGCAGTACTTC.

The rearrangement links TRBV29-1 to TRBJ2-7; D is perhaps TRBD1 (5 bases). The CDR3 has 15 residues. Germline lookup yields CDR1 SQVTM and CDR2 ANQGSEA. Trimming left V 0 bases short and J 3 bases short, with 15 bases between. CDR3 DNA sequence: TGCAGCGTTGAAGATCGGTTTAGGACAAGCTACGAGCAGTACTTC. Encoded protein: CSVEDRFRTSYEQYF.

This clone occurred once. V is TRBV6-5 and J is TRBJ1-1; D is perhaps TRBD1 (6 bases). This CDR3 is 15 amino acids long. The germline V gene encodes CDR1 MNHEY and CDR2 SVGAGI. The ends were cut back, 0 bases at V and 6 bases at J, with 14 bases in the middle. The CDR3 protein is CASSYSSTGKPEAFF. In DNA form, the CDR3 reads TGTGCCAGCAGTTACTCGAGCACAGGGAAGCCTGAAGCTTTCTTT.